The sequence of this T cell receptor beta chain was determined in a study of shared clonotypes between healthy human individuals. Study summary: Donor composition was a couple of women and three men, aged 18 to 49. A donor's plate count was three for CD4 naive and three for CD4 memory; CD8 naive had two and CD8 memory one. General study findings and limits: Relative to their counterparts shared across all four donors, non-shared clonotypes exhibited diminished generation probabilities. A handful of donors held about 5% of naive CD4 clonotypes in common.

Trimming took 0 bases from V and 0 from J, leaving 12 bases between them. The CDR3 is 17 residues long. CDR1 and CDR2 (germline): MGHRA, YSYEKL. Generated by immunoSEQ multiplex PCR, the TCRdb table keeps only in-frame clones and is missing some. The table has hundreds of thousands of clones, approximately 74% seen once; the top ten hold over 1.5%. With respect to this clone: What it binds is unknown.

The receptor's source is a woman aged 25-40 years in good health. The chain uses TRBV4-1 and TRBJ1-5; possible D gene TRBD1, 5 bases. The sequenced sample consisted of memory CD4+ T cells sorted from blood. Subset given: CD45RA-negative fraction. CDR3 sequence (DNA): TGCGCCAGCAGCCAAGAATTGGGACTGCATAGCAATCAGCCCCAGCATTTT. Amino acids: CASSQELGLHSNQPQHF.